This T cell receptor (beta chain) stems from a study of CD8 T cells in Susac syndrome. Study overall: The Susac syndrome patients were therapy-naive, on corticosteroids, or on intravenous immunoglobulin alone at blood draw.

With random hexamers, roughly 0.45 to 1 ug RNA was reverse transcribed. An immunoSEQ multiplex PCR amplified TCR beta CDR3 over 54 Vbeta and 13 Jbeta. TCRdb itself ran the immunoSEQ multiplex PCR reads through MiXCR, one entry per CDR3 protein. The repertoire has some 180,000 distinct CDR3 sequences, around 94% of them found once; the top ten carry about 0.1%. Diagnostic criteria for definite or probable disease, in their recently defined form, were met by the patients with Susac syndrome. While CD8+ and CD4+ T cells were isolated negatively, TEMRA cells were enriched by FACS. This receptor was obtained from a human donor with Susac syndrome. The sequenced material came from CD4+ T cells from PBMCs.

The CDR3 DNA is TGTGCCAGCAGTGAATTGCGGGAACAAGAGACCCAGTACTTC. Amino acids: CASSELREQETQYF. The chain carries TRBV25-1 and TRBJ2-5; D is perhaps TRBD2 (6 bases). V was clipped by 1 base and J by 2 bases, with 8 bases between them. Germline lookup yields CDR1 MGHDK and CDR2 SYGVNS. The length of the CDR3 is 14 residues.